Shown below are 25 T cell receptor beta chains from a single sample sequenced in a study of beta chain features in type 1 diabetes. Of the isolated RNA, all was reverse transcribed, and so the sequenced material was expressed TCRB transcripts. Sequencing used immunoSEQ multiplex PCR; TCRdb keeps in-frame clones, though not all of them. The sample holds some 900,000 clones, roughly 15% seen once. Sequencing used naive CD4+ T cells from blood. These receptor sequences come from a woman aged 18-29 years in good health.

This clone came up a few times. This chain uses TRBV9 with TRBJ2-1; 9 bases line up with TRBD2. The CDR3 is 16 amino acids. Germline CDR1 and CDR2: SGDLS and YYNGEE. The J segment lost 5 bases and the V segment lost 0 bases, leaving 6 bases of the junction unmatched. The CDR3 DNA reads TGTGCCAGCAGCGTAGCGGGCGGGAGGGGGAACAATGAGCAGTTCTTC. Translating it yields CASSVAGGRGNNEQFF. Full variable domain (outside the CDR3, taken from reference TRBV9 and TRBJ2-1): DSGVTQTPKHLITATGQRVTLRCSPRSGDLSVYWYQQSLDQGLQFLIQYYNGEERAKGNILERFSAQQFPDLHSELNLSSLELGDSALYFCASSVAGGRGNNEQFFGPGTRLTVL.

This clone has ten or more counts. Additional DNA sequences in this sample encode the identical CDR3. V and J are TRBV10-3 and TRBJ2-1; the D is unclear. There are 11 residues in the CDR3. Germline-derived CDR1 and CDR2 are ENHRY and SYGVKD. With 6 bases removed from V and 4 bases from J, the gap between germline ends came to 4 bases. The CDR3 sequence: CAISQYNEQFF. The DNA of the CDR3 is TGTGCCATCAGCCAATACAATGAGCAGTTCTTC.

The chain combines TRBV10-3 with TRBJ2-6; perhaps TRBD1 as D (5 bases). The CDR3 spans 16 residues. Trimming shortened V by 4 bases and J by 1 base, and 11 bases separated the two germline ends. Germline CDR1 is ENHRY and CDR2 is SYGVKD. The CDR3 spells CAISATVGSGANVLTF. In DNA form, the CDR3 reads TGTGCCATCAGTGCGACAGTAGGATCTGGGGCCAACGTCCTGACTTTC.

V and J are TRBV6-5 and TRBJ2-3; 9 nucleotides align to TRBD2. The CDR3 covers 15 residues. The V gene's germline CDR1 is MNHEY and CDR2 SVGAGI. The junction had 2 bases not matched to a gene; V was cut back by 0 bases and J by 4 bases. The CDR3 sequence is CASSYSSGSPDTQYF. Written as DNA, the CDR3 is TGTGCCAGCAGTTACTCTAGCGGGAGCCCAGATACGCAGTATTTT.

This clone showed up just a few times. The chain joins TRBV10-3 to TRBJ1-5, with unresolved D. The CDR3 runs 14 residues. Germline CDR1 and CDR2: ENHRY and SYGVKD. The V and J ends lost 5 bases and 4 bases respectively, with 12 bases between them. The CDR3 nucleotides read TGTGCCATCAGTAACGGAAGGGATAATCAGCCCCAGCATTTT. Its translation: CAISNGRDNQPQHF.

This clone has just a few counts. The V gene is TRBV15, the J gene TRBJ2-5; 12 bases align to TRBD1. This CDR3 is 18 amino acids long. The trim removed 0 bases at V and 11 bases at J, leaving 16 bases unmatched. Germline-derived CDR1 and CDR2 are LNHNV and YYDKDF (reference sequence). The CDR3 sequence: CATSRESGIGTGGMKQYF. CDR3 nucleotide sequence: TGTGCCACCAGCAGAGAATCAGGAATCGGGACAGGGGGCATGAAGCAGTACTTC.

The table lists this clone with a few counts. V is TRBV7-2 and J is TRBJ2-1; TRBD2 matches 9 bases. CDR1 is SGHTA, CDR2 FQGNSA, per germline. V trimming: 2 bases; J trimming: 6 bases; junction bases outside the gene matches: 11. The CDR3 length is 17 residues. The CDR3 protein is CASSLRSGRTQINEQFF. Here the CDR3 DNA reads TGTGCCAGCAGCTTAAGGAGCGGGAGGACACAAATCAATGAGCAGTTCTTC.

This chain links TRBV11-2 with TRBJ2-3; 8 bases line up with TRBD1. This CDR3 spans 14 amino acids. V shed 4 bases and J 5 bases; nucleotides not matched to a gene: 5. Germline V gene data show CDR1 as SGHAT and CDR2 as FQNNGV. CDR3 in amino acids: CASSSSGGRDTQYF. CDR3 coding DNA: TGTGCCAGCAGCTCGTCAGGGGGCCGAGATACGCAGTATTTT.

This clone was seen only a few times. The chain combines TRBV4-3 with TRBJ1-2; TRBD1 agrees at 7 bases. The J segment lost 2 bases and the V segment lost 4 bases, leaving 4 bases of the junction unmatched. Germline CDR1 LGHNA, CDR2 YSLEER. The CDR3 extends over 14 amino acids. This chain's CDR3 is CASSRGQANYGYTF. DNA of the CDR3: TGCGCCAGCAGCCGAGGACAGGCCAACTATGGCTACACCTTC.

Note on this clone: At one end the junction does not follow the germline gene, possibly because of a read error. The V call is TRBV11-2, the J call TRBJ1-1, with unresolved D. CDR1 SGHAT and CDR2 FQNNGV come from the germline V gene. This CDR3 is 14 amino acids long. The CDR3 spells CASSFRFGNAEAFF. The CDR3 region has the DNA TGTGCCAGCAGCTTCAGATTTGGGAACGCTGAAGCTTTCTTT.

The chain links TRBV10-3 to TRBJ2-7; possible D gene TRBD2, 5 bases. This CDR3 contains 14 residues. Trimming cost V 7 bases and J 6 bases, with 19 bases left between them. Germline CDR1 ENHRY, CDR2 SYGVKD. The CDR3 nucleotides read TGTGCCATCAAAGCTAGCCAGCAGGTCGGCGAGCAGTACTTC. Residues: CAIKASQQVGEQYF.

The chain uses TRBV10-3 and TRBJ2-1; TRBD1 matches 8 bases. Trimming removed 0 bases from V and 2 bases from J; junction bases left unmatched: 0. Germline lookup yields CDR1 ENHRY and CDR2 SYGVKD. CDR3 length: 15 residues. Here the CDR3 reads CAISESTGAYNEQFF. The CDR3 DNA reads as TGTGCCATCAGTGAGTCGACAGGGGCCTACAATGAGCAGTTCTTC.

The J gene is TRBJ1-2, the V gene TRBV2; 7 positions agree with TRBD1. V lost 7 bases to trimming and J lost 8 bases; unmatched junction nucleotides: 10. The CDR3 spans 13 residues. CDR1 is SNHLY and CDR2 is FYNNEI in the germline V gene. The DNA of the CDR3 is TGTGCCAGCAACCCTAAGGGGGCGCGGGGCTACACCTTC. Translated, it gives CASNPKGARGYTF.

The rearrangement joins TRBV9 to TRBJ2-5, with TRBD1 identical over 7 bases. CDR1 SGDLS and CDR2 YYNGEE come from the germline V gene. The CDR3 is made up of 15 amino acids. Trimming removed 2 bases from V and 3 bases from J; junction bases left unmatched: 7. CDR3 nucleotide sequence: TGTGCCAGCAGCGTGGCCGGGACAGTAAAAGAGACCCAGTACTTC. This translates into CASSVAGTVKETQYF.

The chain couples TRBV6-4 to TRBJ2-1; tentatively, D is TRBD2 (5 bases). CDR1 and CDR2 from the germline V gene are MRHNA and SNTAGT. Trimming took 0 bases from V and 10 from J, leaving 10 bases between them. CDR3 length: 13 amino acids. The CDR3 bases are TGTGCCAGCAGTGACTCCGGACTCGGAGAGCAGTTCTTC. Its protein is CASSDSGLGEQFF.

Concerning this clone: This sample includes further DNA sequences coding for the same CDR3. This sequence joins TRBV7-9 and TRBJ2-5; D tentatively reads TRBD1 or TRBD2 (5 bases each). Trimming left V 3 bases short and J 5 bases short, with 10 bases between. Germline CDR1 and CDR2: SEHNR and FQNEAQ (reference sequence). The CDR3 contains 13 residues. DNA of the CDR3: TGTGCCAGCAGCTTCCAGGGACCCGAGACCCAGTACTTC. It codes for CASSFQGPETQYF. Variable domain in full (rest from reference TRBV7-9 and TRBJ2-5): DTGVSQNPRHKITKRGQNVTFRCDPISEHNRLYWYRQTLGQGPEFLTYFQNEAQLEKSRLLSDRFSAERPKGSFSTLEIQRTEQGDSAMYLCASSFQGPETQYFGPGTRLLVL.

This clone was found a few times. Different DNA sequences within this sample yield the same CDR3. The chain uses TRBV7-9 and TRBJ2-3; no reliable D call. This CDR3 has 12 amino acids. Trimming cost V 5 bases and J 3 bases, with 6 bases left between them. CDR1 and CDR2 from the germline V gene are SEHNR and FQNEAQ (reference sequence). The CDR3 DNA reads TGTGCCAGCAGCCTGCAGACAGATACGCAGTATTTT. Translation gives CASSLQTDTQYF.

This chain joins TRBV15 and TRBJ2-1; 7 bases fit TRBD1. The CDR3 contains 15 residues. Germline CDR1 LNHNV, CDR2 YYDKDF (reference sequence). V shed 5 bases and J 4 bases; nucleotides not matched to a gene: 8. CDR3 DNA sequence: TGTGCCACCAGCCCGACCGACAGGGCATACAATGAGCAGTTCTTC. It codes for CATSPTDRAYNEQFF. Full variable domain (remainder filled in from reference TRBV15 and TRBJ2-1): DAMVIQNPRYQVTQFGKPVTLSCSQTLNHNVMYWYQQKSSQAPKLLFHYYDKDFNNEADTPDNFQSRRPNTSFCFLDIRSPGLGDTAMYLCATSPTDRAYNEQFFGPGTRLTVL.

A few counts support this clone. The chain carries TRBV27 and TRBJ2-1; D is possibly TRBD1 (5 bases). This CDR3 has 13 residues. V shed 3 bases and J shed 9 bases, with 12 bases lying between them. Germline V gives CDR1 MNHEY, CDR2 SMNVEV (reference sequence). In nucleotides, the CDR3 is TGTGCCAGCAGTTTCAGGGTGGGGATTGAGCAGTTCTTC. It encodes CASSFRVGIEQFF.

The chain combines TRBV19 with TRBJ2-1; TRBD2 aligns across 12 bases. J gave up 8 bases and V 7 bases, and 3 bases lay outside the gene matches. The CDR3 has 13 residues. Germline values: CDR1 LNHDA, CDR2 SQIVND (reference sequence). The CDR3 loop is CASMTSGSHEQFF. For the CDR3, the DNA is TGTGCCAGTATGACTAGCGGGAGCCATGAGCAGTTCTTC.

The rearrangement uses TRBV6-5 and TRBJ2-1; 12 nucleotides align to TRBD2. J was trimmed by 9 bases and V by 2 bases; bases with no gene match: 8. There are 16 residues in the CDR3. Germline lookup yields CDR1 MNHEY and CDR2 SVGAGI. The CDR3 region has the DNA TGTGCCAGCAGTTACGTTACTAGCGGGGGGAACGCTGAGCAGTTCTTC. It specifies CASSYVTSGGNAEQFF.

This clone was seen a few times. This rearrangement joins TRBV29-1 to TRBJ2-7, with 7 bases fitting TRBD2. Trimming at V came to 5 bases and at J to 2 bases, leaving 3 bases not matched to a gene. Germline loops: CDR1 SQVTM, CDR2 ANQGSEA. This CDR3 comprises 12 residues. CDR3 DNA: TGCAGCGTTAGCGGGAAAGCCTACGAGCAGTACTTC. Residues: CSVSGKAYEQYF.

Concerning this clone: At the DNA level, this CDR3 is encoded by other sequences in the same sample as well. The chain combines TRBV10-3 with TRBJ1-1, with 7 bases that match TRBD1. Trimming removed 4 bases from V and 1 base from J; junction bases left unmatched: 0. In germline, CDR1 is ENHRY, CDR2 SYGVKD. This CDR3 has 13 residues. In DNA form, the CDR3 reads TGTGCCATCAGTGGGACAGGGAACACTGAAGCTTTCTTT. The encoded protein is CAISGTGNTEAFF.

The genes are TRBV19 and TRBJ1-5, with D possibly matching TRBD1 (6 bases). CDR1 and CDR2 from the germline V gene are LNHDA and SQIVND (reference sequence). The ends were cut back, 3 bases at V and 2 bases at J, with 8 bases in the middle. The CDR3 extends over 14 amino acids. The CDR3 DNA is TGTGCCAGTAGTATCCGGACAGGCAATCAGCCCCAGCATTTT. It codes for CASSIRTGNQPQHF.

This clone was counted only a few times. Other DNA sequences in the same sample also yield this CDR3. V is TRBV11-2 and J is TRBJ2-3, with D uncertain. Trimming stripped 1 base from V and 3 bases from J, with 2 bases between. CDR3 length: 12 residues. CDR1 and CDR2 from the germline V gene are SGHAT and FQNNGV. The CDR3 protein is CASSLVTDTQYF. The CDR3 DNA sequence: TGTGCCAGCAGCTTAGTAACAGATACGCAGTATTTT.